The T cell receptor beta chain described here comes from a study of tumor-infiltrating lymphocytes in primary liver carcinoma. This clonotype came up many times. This sequence may be a read error, since a much larger clone differs from it by one base. Using a constant-region primer together with ProtoScript II reverse transcriptase, TCR beta cDNA was made from about 490 ng of total RNA. Three nested multiplex PCR rounds, a slightly modified ARM-PCR method, built the TCR beta libraries. TCRdb re-derived calls from the multiplex PCR reads in MiXCR, one entry per CDR3 protein. This table holds 99,000 or so distinct CDR3 sequences, approximately 80% found once. Co-extraction of RNA and DNA was performed on roughly 17-32 mg of unsorted bulk tissue. Sequenced: liver tumor tissue from sampling region 3. Subset reported: tumor region T3, left-lateral pole. The sequence came from a man aged 40-49 years with primary liver carcinoma and hepatitis B virus infection.

The CDR3 DNA follows: TGCAGCGTTGGACCCGGGTGGGCCACGAACACTGAAGCTTTCTTT. Its translation: CSVGPGWATNTEAFF. The chain is built from TRBV29-1 and TRBJ1-1; D uncertain. The germline V gene encodes CDR1 SQVTM and CDR2 ANQGSEA. This CDR3 has 15 amino acids. Trimming shortened V by 4 bases and J by 1 base, and 16 bases separated the two germline ends.